This T cell receptor beta chain was documented in a study of graft-versus-host responses after intestinal transplantation. Across the whole study: Induction using anti-thymocyte globulin, followed by tacrolimus and steroids for roughly 3 years, was given to all recipients. Whole-study results and caveats: Subjects displaying graft-donor T cell macrochimerism possessed elevated graft-versus-host to host-versus-graft clonal ratios inside allografts. GvH clones were identified in recipient marrow, with some first appearing in ileum or blood.

The method was immunoSEQ multiplex PCR; TCRdb's version includes in-frame clones alone and lacks a portion of them. The sample yields tens of thousands of clones, around 93% seen once. In regard to this clone: Its antigen is unknown.

The germline V gene encodes CDR1 MDHEN and CDR2 SYDVKM. This CDR3 is built from 16 residues. Unmatched junction bases numbered 10, after V lost 4 bases and J lost 2 bases. The rearrangement uses TRBV28 and TRBJ2-7, with 8 bases lining up with TRBD2. This TCR was sampled from a human patient who received an intestinal transplant, so some T cells may come from the graft donor. Sequences were derived from PBMCs, sampled 98 days after intestinal transplantation. In DNA, the CDR3 is TGTGCCAGCAGTTCGCCTACTAGCGGCAGACCCTACGAGCAGTACTTC. Translation gives CASSSPTSGRPYEQYF.